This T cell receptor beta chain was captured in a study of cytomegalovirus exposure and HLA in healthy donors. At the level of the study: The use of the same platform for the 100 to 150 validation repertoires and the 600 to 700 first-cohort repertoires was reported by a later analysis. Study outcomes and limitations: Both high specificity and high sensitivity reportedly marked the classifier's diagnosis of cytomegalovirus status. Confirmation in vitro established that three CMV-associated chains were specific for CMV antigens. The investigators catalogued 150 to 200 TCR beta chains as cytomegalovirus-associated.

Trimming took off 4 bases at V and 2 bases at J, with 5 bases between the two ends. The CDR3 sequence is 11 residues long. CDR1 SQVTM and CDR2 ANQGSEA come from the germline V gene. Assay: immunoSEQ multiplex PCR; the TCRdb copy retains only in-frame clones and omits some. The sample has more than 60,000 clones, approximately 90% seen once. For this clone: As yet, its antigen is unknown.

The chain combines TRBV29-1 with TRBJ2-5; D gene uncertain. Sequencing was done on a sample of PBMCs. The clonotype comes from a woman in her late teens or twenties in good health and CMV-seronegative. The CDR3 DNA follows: TGCAGCGTTGTCAGGCAAGAGACCCAGTACTTC. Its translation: CSVVRQETQYF.